This T cell receptor (beta chain) was observed in a study of shared clonotypes between healthy human individuals. The ends were cut back, 8 bases at V and 0 bases at J, with 13 bases in the middle. The CDR3 covers 15 residues. The germline V gene has CDR1 MDHEN and CDR2 SYDVKM. All participating donors were Caucasian adults from Nashville, Tennessee. This table comes from immunoSEQ multiplex PCR, and its TCRdb copy is limited to in-frame clones, with some not included. The sample consists of about 380,000 clones, about 96% of them appearing once. The TCR sequence derives from a man aged 30-40 years in good health. The J gene is TRBJ1-4, the V gene TRBV28; D is undetermined. The sequencing sample was made of memory CD8+ T cells sorted from blood. The subset was: CD45RO+ cells pooled with CCR7-negative TemRA cells. CDR3 residues: CASGNLGPTNEKLFF. The CDR3 nucleotides read TGTGCCAGCGGCAACCTCGGCCCAACTAATGAAAAACTGTTTTTT.